The entry below describes one T cell receptor (beta chain). J was trimmed by 6 bases and V by 4 bases; bases with no gene match: 12. From germline, CDR1 is MGHRA and CDR2 YSYEKL. The CDR3 sequence is 18 residues long. The sample belongs to a study of blood T cell repertoires in COVID-19. Study background: Spain, Italy and the United States supplied samples that represented acute and convalescent COVID-19. In each case, the material was cDNA or gDNA derived from T cells, B-cell-depleted T cells, or PBMCs.

Per the study methods: Amplification with reference gene primers provided the estimates of nucleated cell counts. Method: immunoSEQ multiplex PCR; TCRdb's copy keeps in-frame clones and lacks some. Clone size and the V and J calls come from that table; the DNA yielded D and trimming. The profile shows 150,000 to 200,000 clones, approximately 85% of them singletons. Material: peripheral blood. The J gene is TRBJ2-3, the V gene TRBV4-1; 14 nucleotides align to TRBD2. The sequence was collected from a man aged 55 to 70 with acute or convalescent COVID-19. CDR3: CASSPQTSGRVPRDTQYF. The CDR3 DNA is TGCGCCAGCAGCCCCCAGACTAGCGGGAGGGTCCCACGGGATACGCAGTATTTT.